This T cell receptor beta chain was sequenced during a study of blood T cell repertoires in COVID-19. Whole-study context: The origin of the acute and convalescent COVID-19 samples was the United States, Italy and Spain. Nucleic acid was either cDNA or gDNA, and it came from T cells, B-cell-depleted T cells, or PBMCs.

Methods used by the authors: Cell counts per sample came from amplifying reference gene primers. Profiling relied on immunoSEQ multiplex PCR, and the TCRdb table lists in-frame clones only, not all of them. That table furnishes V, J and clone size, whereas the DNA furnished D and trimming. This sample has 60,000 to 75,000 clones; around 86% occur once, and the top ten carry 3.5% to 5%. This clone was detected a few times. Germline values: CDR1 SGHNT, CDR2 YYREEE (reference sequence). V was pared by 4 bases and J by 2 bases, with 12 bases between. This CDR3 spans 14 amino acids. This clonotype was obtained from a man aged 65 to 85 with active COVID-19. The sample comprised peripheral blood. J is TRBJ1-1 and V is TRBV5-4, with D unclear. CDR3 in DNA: TGTGCCAGCAGCCCCCCGACGGGAAACACTGAAGCTTTCTTT. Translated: CASSPPTGNTEAFF.